The entry below describes one TCR beta chain. Its antigen is undetermined. These data come from a study of shared clonotypes between healthy human individuals. Study overall: Donor ages ranged 18 to 49 years: a couple of women, three men. Each donor's CD4 naive and CD4 memory cells filled three plates apiece, CD8 naive two, and CD8 memory one. Findings and limits, study-wide: Clonotype sharing across a few donors was observed for around 5% of naive CD4 clonotypes.

Sorted subsets were amplified in replicate PCRs using around 200 ng DNA, 32,000 or so T cell genomes. Data came from immunoSEQ multiplex PCR; TCRdb stores just in-frame clones and leaves some out. The sample lists 2,500,000 or so clones; approximately 90% were seen once. CDR3 length: 16 amino acids. In germline, CDR1 is KGHSH, CDR2 LQKENI. With 3 bases clipped from V and 6 bases from J, the junction kept 11 bases outside the gene matches. The TCR was taken from a man younger than 35 in good health. Some clones in this sample may be carry-over from other donors' samples. The rearrangement links TRBV18 to TRBJ1-5, with 7 bases fitting TRBD1. The sequencing sample was made of naive CD4+ T cells from PBMCs. Subset reported: CD45RA+ positively selected. In DNA form, the CDR3 reads TGTGCCAGCTCACCCTTTGGGACAGCAGTAGGTCAGCCCCAGCATTTT. Its protein is CASSPFGTAVGQPQHF.